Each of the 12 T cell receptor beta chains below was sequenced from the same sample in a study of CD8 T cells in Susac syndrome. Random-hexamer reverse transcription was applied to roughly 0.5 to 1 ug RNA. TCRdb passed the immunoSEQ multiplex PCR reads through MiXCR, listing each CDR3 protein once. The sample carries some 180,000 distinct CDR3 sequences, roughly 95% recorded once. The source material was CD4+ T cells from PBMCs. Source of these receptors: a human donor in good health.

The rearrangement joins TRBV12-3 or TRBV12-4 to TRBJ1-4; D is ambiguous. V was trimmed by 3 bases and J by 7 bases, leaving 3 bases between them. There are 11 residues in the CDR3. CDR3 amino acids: CASSFREKLFF. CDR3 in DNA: TGTGCCAGCAGTTTCCGTGAAAAACTGTTTTTT.

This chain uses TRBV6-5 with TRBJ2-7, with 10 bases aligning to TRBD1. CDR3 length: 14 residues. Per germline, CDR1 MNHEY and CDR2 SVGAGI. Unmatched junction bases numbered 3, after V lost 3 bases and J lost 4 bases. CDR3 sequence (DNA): TGTGCCAGCAGTTATCGGACAGGGGGTTACGAGCAGTACTTC. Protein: CASSYRTGGYEQYF.

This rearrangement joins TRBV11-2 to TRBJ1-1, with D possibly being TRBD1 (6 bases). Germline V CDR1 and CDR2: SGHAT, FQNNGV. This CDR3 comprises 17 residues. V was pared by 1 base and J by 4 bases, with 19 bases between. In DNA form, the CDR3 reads TGTGCCAGCAGCTTAGTACTCGGGGGCGCGGCTGGCACTGAAGCTTTCTTT. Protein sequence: CASSLVLGGAAGTEAFF.

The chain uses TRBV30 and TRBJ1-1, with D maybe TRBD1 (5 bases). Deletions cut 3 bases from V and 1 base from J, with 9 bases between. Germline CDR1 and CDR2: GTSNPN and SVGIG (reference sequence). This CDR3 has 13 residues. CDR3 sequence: CAWSPDTNTEAFF. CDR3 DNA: TGTGCCTGGAGCCCGGACACGAACACTGAAGCTTTCTTT.

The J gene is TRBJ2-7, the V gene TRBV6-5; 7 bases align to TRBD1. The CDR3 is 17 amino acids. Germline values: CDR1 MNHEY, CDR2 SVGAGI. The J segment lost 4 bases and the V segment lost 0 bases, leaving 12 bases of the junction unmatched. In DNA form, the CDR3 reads TGTGCCAGCAGTTACTCGACCCGCCAGGGGGTAGGGTACGAGCAGTACTTC. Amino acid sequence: CASSYSTRQGVGYEQYF.

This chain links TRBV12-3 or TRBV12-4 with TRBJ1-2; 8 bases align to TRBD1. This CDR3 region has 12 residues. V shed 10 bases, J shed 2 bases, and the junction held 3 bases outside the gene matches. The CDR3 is CATRTGNYGYTF. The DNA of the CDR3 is TGTGCCACACGGACAGGGAACTATGGCTACACCTTC.

DNA of the CDR3: TGTGCCAGCAGTCTCTCGACAGATTCCTACGAGCAGTACTTC. The encoded protein is CASSLSTDSYEQYF. The chain uses TRBV6-5 and TRBJ2-7; D is possibly TRBD1 (5 bases). The germline CDR1 and CDR2 sequences are MNHEY and SVGAGI. Trimming took 5 bases from V and 1 from J, leaving 12 bases between them. The CDR3 covers 14 residues.

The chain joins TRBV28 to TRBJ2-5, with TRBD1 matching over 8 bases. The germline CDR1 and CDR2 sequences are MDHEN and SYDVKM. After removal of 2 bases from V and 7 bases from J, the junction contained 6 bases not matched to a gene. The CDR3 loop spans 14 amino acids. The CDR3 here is CASSLTRTGSTQYF. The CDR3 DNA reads TGTGCCAGCAGTTTAACGAGGACAGGGTCGACCCAGTACTTC.

The CDR3 here is CASSFTGGLIAYEQYF. For the CDR3, the DNA is TGCGCCAGCAGCTTTACTGGAGGGCTCATTGCCTACGAGCAGTACTTC. This rearrangement joins TRBV5-1 to TRBJ2-7, with D possibly being TRBD2 (6 bases). CDR1 and CDR2 (germline): SGHRS, YFSETQ. Trimming removed 2 bases from V and 2 bases from J, with 17 bases in between. This CDR3 has 16 residues. Based on the CDR3 plus reference TRBV5-1 and TRBJ2-7, the full variable domain is KAGVTQTPRYLIKTRGQQVTLSCSPISGHRSVSWYQQTPGQGLQFLFEYFSETQRNKGNFPGRFSGRQFSNSRSEMNVSTLELGDSALYLCASSFTGGLIAYEQYFGPGTRLTVT.

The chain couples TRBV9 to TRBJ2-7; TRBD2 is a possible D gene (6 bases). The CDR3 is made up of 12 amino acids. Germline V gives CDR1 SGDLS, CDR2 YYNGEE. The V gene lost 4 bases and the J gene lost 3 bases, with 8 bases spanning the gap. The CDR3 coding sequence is TGTGCCAGCAGCCAAGCGGGCTACGAGCAGTACTTC. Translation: CASSQAGYEQYF.

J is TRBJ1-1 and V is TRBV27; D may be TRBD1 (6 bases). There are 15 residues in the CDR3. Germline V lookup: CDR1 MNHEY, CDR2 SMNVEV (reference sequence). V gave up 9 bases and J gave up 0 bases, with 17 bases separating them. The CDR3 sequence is CASRDTPGVNTEAFF. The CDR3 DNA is TGTGCCAGTAGGGACACCCCAGGGGTGAACACTGAAGCTTTCTTT.

The DNA of the CDR3 is TGTGCCATCCCAGGGAACTATGGCTACACCTTC. It specifies CAIPGNYGYTF. The chain combines TRBV15 with TRBJ1-2, with TRBD1 as a possible D gene (5 bases). The germline V gene has CDR1 LNHNV and CDR2 YYDKDF (reference sequence). V was trimmed by 10 bases and J by 2 bases, leaving 8 bases between them. This CDR3 has 11 amino acids.